The T cell receptor beta chain under discussion was sequenced for a study of CD8 T cells in Susac syndrome. About the study: Within the group of sequenced Susac syndrome patients, five or six had active disease and fewer than 10 were in remission.

Trimming pared 0 bases from V and 0 bases from J, leaving 9 bases between. The CDR3 covers 15 residues. CDR1 is MNHEY, CDR2 SVGAGI, per germline. Random-hexamer reverse transcription was applied to 0.5 to 1 ug RNA. TCRdb ran MiXCR on the immunoSEQ multiplex PCR reads and lists one entry per CDR3 protein. The profile shows roughly 110,000 distinct CDR3 sequences, roughly 95% of them singletons. The source material was CD8+ T cells from PBMCs. This TCR was recovered from a human donor with Susac syndrome. The gene calls are TRBV6-5 and TRBJ2-7; D not resolved. CDR3: CASSYSGQVSYEQYF. Written as DNA, the CDR3 is TGTGCCAGCAGTTACTCCGGGCAGGTCTCCTACGAGCAGTACTTC.